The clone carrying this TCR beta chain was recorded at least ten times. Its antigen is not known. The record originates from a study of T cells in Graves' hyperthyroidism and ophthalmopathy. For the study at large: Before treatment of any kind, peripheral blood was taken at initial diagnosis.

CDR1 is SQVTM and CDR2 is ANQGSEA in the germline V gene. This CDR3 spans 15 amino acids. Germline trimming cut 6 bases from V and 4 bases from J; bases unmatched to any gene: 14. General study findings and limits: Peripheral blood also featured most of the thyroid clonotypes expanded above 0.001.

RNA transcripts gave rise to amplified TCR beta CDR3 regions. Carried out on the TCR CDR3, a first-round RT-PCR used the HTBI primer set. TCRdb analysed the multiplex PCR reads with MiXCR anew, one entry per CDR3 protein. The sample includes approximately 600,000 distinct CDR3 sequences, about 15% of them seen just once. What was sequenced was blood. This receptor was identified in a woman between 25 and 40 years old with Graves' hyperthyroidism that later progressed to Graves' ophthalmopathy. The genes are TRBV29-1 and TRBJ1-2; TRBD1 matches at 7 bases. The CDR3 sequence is CSVVGTAGGSYGYTF. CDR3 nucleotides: TGCAGCGTGGTGGGGACAGCCGGGGGAAGCTATGGCTACACCTTC.